The clone carrying this T cell receptor beta chain was observed at least ten times. TCRdb recomputed calls from the 5' RACE reads with MiXCR, one row per CDR3 protein. Of tens of thousands of distinct CDR3 sequences listed, approximately 12% are singletons. This sample stems from a study of early T cells in non-severe SARS-CoV-2 infection. This CDR3 contains 16 residues. V was pared by 5 bases and J by 0 bases, with 15 bases between. In germline, CDR1 is SGHAT, CDR2 FQNNGV. This receptor was identified in an adult who was a healthcare worker with PCR-confirmed SARS-CoV-2 infection or an uninfected control (not recorded which). V usage is TRBV11-2 and J usage is TRBJ2-3; weak D call: TRBD1 (5 bases). Sample: whole blood, taken at baseline. The CDR3 region has the DNA TGTGCCAGCAGCACGACAGTTACCTATAGCACAGATACGCAGTATTTT. Protein sequence: CASSTTVTYSTDTQYF.